This TCR beta chain was profiled in a study of response to subunit inactivated influenza vaccine. General study points: The authors offered the suggestion that each seasonal influenza vaccination recruits few new T cells.

TCRdb recomputed calls from the RT-PCR reads with MiXCR, one row per CDR3 protein. The sample holds about 480,000 distinct CDR3 sequences; less than 30% are singletons and the top ten take over 1.5%. As concerns this clonotype: The antigen is unknown.

This CDR3 is built from 17 residues. Losses at the gene ends were 0 bases for V and 5 bases for J; bases not matched to a gene: 9. Germline CDR1 reads SGHRS; CDR2 reads YFSETQ. This sample comprised CD4+ T cells sorted from PBMCs, obtained around 5 days after vaccination. This receptor was taken from a man aged 50 to 60 who received an inactivated influenza vaccine. This chain joins TRBV5-1 and TRBJ2-1; 9 bases are shared with TRBD1. This chain's CDR3 is CASSLVVGTGINNEQFF. The CDR3 DNA sequence: TGCGCCAGCAGCTTGGTGGTTGGGACAGGGATAAACAATGAGCAGTTCTTC.